A single sample is the source of the 3 T cell receptor beta chains below, sequenced in a study of blood T cell repertoires in COVID-19. Assay: immunoSEQ multiplex PCR; the TCRdb copy retains only in-frame clones and omits some. Among approximately 250,000 clones listed, over 75% were seen once. What was sequenced was PBMCs or T cells enriched from blood (not recorded which). All receptors come from a woman between 40 and 50 years old who had been exposed to COVID-19.

This clone was seen once. V usage is TRBV4-1 and J usage is TRBJ1-1; D is undetermined. The CDR3 sequence is 15 residues long. In germline, CDR1 is MGHRA, CDR2 YSYEKL. Trimming stripped 0 bases from V and 11 bases from J, with 19 bases between. The CDR3 sequence is CASSQESIGDIGAFF. The DNA for the CDR3 is TGCGCCAGCAGCCAAGAGAGTATCGGGGATATAGGGGCTTTCTTT.

In nucleotides, the CDR3 is TGTGCCTGGAGTGGAAGGAAACTAGCGGGGAAGAACAATGAGCAGTTCTTC. Translated: CAWSGRKLAGKNNEQFF. The chain recombines TRBV30 with TRBJ2-1; TRBD2 matches at 10 bases. The V gene end was trimmed by 1 base and the J gene end by 5 bases; junction bases not matched to a gene: 11. Germline V gene sequence: CDR1 GTSNPN, CDR2 SVGIG (reference sequence). This CDR3 contains 17 residues.

This rearrangement joins TRBV10-3 to TRBJ2-5, with a weak D call TRBD1 (6 bases). The CDR3 sequence is 15 residues long. The V end lost 6 bases, the J end lost 2 bases, and 16 bases lay between the germline ends. Germline V gene data show CDR1 as ENHRY and CDR2 as SYGVKD. The CDR3 sequence is CAISPTRGTQETQYF. Written as DNA, the CDR3 is TGTGCCATCAGCCCCACCAGGGGAACACAAGAGACCCAGTACTTC.